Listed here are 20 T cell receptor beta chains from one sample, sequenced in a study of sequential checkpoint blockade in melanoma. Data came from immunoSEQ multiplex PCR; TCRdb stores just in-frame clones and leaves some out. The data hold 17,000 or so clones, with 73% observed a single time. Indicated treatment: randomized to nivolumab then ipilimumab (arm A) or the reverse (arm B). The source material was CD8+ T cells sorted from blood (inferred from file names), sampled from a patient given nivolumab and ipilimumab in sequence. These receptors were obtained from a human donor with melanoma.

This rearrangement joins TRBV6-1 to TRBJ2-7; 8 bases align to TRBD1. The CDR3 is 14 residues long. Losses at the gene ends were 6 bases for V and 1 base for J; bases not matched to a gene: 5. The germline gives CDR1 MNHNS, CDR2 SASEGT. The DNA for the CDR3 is TGTGCCAGCAGAGAGGGACAGGCGTCCTACGAGCAGTACTTC. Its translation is CASREGQASYEQYF.

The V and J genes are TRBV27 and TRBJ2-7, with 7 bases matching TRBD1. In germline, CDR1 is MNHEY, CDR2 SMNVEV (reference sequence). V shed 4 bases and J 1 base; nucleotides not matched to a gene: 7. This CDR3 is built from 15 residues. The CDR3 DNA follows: TGTGCCAGCAGTTCTCTACAGGGGTATTCCTACGAGCAGTACTTC. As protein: CASSSLQGYSYEQYF.

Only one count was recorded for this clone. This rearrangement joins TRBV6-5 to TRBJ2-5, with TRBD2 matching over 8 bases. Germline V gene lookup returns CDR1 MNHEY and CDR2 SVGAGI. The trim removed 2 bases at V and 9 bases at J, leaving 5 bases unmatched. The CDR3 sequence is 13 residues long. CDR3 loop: CASSYTAGEAQYF. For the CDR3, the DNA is TGTGCCAGCAGTTACACAGCGGGGGAGGCCCAGTACTTC.

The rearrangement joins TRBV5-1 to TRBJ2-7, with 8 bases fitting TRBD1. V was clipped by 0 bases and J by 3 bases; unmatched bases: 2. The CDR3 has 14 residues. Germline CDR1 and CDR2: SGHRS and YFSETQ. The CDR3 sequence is CASSLGTGNYEQYF. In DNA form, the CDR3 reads TGCGCCAGCAGCTTGGGGACAGGGAACTACGAGCAGTACTTC. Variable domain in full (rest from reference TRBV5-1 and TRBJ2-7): KAGVTQTPRYLIKTRGQQVTLSCSPISGHRSVSWYQQTPGQGLQFLFEYFSETQRNKGNFPGRFSGRQFSNSRSEMNVSTLELGDSALYLCASSLGTGNYEQYFGPGTRLTVT.

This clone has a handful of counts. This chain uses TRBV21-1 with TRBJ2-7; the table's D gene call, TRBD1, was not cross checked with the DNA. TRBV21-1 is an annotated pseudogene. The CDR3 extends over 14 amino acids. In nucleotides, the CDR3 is TGTGCCAGCAGCCCGACAGGGGAGCTATACGAGCAGTACTTC. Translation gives CASSPTGELYEQYF.

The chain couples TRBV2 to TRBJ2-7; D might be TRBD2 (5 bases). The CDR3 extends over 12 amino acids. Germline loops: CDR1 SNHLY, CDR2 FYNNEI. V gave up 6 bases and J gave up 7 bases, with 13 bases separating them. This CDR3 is CASRLGRGEQYF. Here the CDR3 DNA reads TGTGCCAGCAGGTTGGGCCGAGGGGAGCAGTACTTC.

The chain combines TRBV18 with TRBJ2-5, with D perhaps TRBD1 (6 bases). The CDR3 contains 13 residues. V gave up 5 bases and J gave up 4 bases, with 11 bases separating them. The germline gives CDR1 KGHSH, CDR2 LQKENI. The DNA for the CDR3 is TGTGCCAGCTCAACAGGGCGGAGAGAGACCCAGTACTTC. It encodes CASSTGRRETQYF.

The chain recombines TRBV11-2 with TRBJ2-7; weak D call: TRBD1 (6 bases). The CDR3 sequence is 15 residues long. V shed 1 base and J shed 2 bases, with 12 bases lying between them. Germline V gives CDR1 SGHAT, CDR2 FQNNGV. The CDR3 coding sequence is TGTGCCAGCAGCTTAGGTTGGGGGCTCACCTACGAGCAGTACTTC. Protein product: CASSLGWGLTYEQYF.

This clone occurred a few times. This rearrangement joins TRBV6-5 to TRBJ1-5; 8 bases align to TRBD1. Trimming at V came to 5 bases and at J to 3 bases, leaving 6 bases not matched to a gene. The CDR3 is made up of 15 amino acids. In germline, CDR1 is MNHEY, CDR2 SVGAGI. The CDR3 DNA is TGTGCCAGCAGTGCCGGGACAGGCGACAATCAGCCCCAGCATTTT. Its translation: CASSAGTGDNQPQHF.

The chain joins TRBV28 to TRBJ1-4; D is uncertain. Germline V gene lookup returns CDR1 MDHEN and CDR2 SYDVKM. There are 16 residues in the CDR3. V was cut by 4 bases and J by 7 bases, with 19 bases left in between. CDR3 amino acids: CASSSPTDGVGEKLFF. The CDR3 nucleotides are TGTGCCAGCAGTTCACCTACAGATGGCGTTGGTGAAAAACTGTTTTTT.

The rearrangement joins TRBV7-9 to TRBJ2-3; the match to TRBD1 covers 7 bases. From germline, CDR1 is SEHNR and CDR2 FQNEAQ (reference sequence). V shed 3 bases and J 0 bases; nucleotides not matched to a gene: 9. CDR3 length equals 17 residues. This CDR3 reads CASSFRAGGFSTDTQYF. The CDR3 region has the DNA TGTGCCAGCAGCTTCAGGGCAGGGGGATTTAGCACAGATACGCAGTATTTT.

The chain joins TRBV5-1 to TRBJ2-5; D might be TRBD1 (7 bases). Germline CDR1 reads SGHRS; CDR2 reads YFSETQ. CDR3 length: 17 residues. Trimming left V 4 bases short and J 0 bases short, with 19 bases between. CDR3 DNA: TGCGCCAGCAGCCAGGGGGAGGACAGTTTGTACCAAGAGACCCAGTACTTC. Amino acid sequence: CASSQGEDSLYQETQYF.

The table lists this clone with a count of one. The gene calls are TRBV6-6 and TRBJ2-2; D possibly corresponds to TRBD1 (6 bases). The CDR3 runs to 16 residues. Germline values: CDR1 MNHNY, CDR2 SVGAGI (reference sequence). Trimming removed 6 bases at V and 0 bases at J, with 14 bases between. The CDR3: CASSSGTLTNTGELFF. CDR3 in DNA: TGTGCCAGCAGCTCCGGGACACTTACGAACACCGGGGAGCTGTTTTTT.

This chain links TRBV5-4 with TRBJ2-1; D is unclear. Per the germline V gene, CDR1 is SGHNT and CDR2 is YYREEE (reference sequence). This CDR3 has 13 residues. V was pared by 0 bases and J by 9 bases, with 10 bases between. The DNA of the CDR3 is TGTGCCAGCAGCTTGGGACTGTACGGTGAGCAGTTCTTC. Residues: CASSLGLYGEQFF.

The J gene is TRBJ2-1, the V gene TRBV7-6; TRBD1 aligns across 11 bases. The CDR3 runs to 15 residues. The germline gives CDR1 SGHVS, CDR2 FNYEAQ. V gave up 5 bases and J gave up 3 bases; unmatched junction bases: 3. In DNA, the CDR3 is TGTGCCAGCAGCCCGGGACAGGGGGTCTACAATGAGCAGTTCTTC. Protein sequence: CASSPGQGVYNEQFF.

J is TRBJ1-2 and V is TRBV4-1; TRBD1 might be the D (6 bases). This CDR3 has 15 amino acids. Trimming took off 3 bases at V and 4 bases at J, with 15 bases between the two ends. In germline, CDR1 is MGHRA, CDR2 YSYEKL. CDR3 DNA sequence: TGCGCCAGCAGCCAGCCAGGGGTACGGGGCTATGGCTACACCTTC. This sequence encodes CASSQPGVRGYGYTF.

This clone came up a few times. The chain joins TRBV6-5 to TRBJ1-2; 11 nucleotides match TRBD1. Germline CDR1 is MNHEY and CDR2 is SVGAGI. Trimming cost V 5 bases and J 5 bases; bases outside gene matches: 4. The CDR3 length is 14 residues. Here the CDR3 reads CASSPGTGGYGYTF. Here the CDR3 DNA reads TGTGCCAGCAGTCCCGGGACAGGGGGATATGGCTACACCTTC.

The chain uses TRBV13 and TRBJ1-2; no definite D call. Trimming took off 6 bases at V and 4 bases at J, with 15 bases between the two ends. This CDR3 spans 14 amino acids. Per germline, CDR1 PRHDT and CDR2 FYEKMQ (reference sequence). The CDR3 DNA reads TGTGCCAGCAGGCCCACCGGGTCCCGCTATGGCTACACCTTC. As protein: CASRPTGSRYGYTF.

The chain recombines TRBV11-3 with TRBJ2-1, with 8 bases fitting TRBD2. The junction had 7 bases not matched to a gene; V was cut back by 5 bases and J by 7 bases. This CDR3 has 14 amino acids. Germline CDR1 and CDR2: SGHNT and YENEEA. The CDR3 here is CASSLSGVQNEQFF. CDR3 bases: TGTGCCAGCAGCCTTAGCGGGGTGCAAAATGAGCAGTTCTTC.

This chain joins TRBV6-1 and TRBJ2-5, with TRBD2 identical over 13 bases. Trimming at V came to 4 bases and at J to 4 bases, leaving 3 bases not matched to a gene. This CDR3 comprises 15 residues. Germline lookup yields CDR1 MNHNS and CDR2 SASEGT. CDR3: CASSGLAGGGETQYF. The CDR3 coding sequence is TGTGCCAGCAGTGGACTAGCGGGGGGTGGAGAGACCCAGTACTTC.